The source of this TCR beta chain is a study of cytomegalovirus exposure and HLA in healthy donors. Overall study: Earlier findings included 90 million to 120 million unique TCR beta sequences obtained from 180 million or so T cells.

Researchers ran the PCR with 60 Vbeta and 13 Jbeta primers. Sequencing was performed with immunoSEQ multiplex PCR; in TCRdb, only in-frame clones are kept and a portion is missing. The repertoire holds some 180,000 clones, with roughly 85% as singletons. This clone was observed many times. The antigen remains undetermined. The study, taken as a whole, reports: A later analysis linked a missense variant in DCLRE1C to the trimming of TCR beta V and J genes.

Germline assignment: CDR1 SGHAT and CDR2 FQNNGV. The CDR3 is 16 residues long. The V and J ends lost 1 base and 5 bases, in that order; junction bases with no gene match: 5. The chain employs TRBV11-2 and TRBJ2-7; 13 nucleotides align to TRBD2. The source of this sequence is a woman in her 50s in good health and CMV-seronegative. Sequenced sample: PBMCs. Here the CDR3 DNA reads TGTGCCAGCAGCTTAGCCGGGACTAGCGGGATTCACGAGCAGTACTTC. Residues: CASSLAGTSGIHEQYF.